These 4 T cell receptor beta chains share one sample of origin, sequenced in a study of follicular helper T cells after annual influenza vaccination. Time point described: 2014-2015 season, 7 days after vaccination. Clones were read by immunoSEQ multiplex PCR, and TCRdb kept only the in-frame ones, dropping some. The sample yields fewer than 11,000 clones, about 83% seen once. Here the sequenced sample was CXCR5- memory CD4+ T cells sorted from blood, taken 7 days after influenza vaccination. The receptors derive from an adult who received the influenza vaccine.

In DNA, the CDR3 is TGTGCCAGCAGTGTGCAAGGGGCCGAGGATGAGCAGTTCTTC. The encoded protein is CASSVQGAEDEQFF. V and J are TRBV6-1 and TRBJ2-1; possibly TRBD1 for D (5 bases). The germline V and J ends were trimmed by 4 bases and 8 bases, with 15 bases remaining between them. The CDR3 runs to 14 residues. The germline V gene has CDR1 MNHNS and CDR2 SASEGT.

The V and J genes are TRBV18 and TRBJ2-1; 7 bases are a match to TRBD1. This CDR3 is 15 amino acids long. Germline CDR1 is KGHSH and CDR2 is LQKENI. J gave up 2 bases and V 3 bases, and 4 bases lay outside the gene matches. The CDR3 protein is CASSPTGIAYNEQFF. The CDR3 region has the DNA TGTGCCAGCTCACCGACAGGGATAGCCTACAATGAGCAGTTCTTC.

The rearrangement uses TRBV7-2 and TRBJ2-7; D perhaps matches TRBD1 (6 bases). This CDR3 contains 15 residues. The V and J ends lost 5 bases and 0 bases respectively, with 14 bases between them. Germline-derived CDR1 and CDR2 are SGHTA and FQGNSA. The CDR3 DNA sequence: TGTGCCAGCAGCACTCAAACAGGGATCTCCTACGAGCAGTACTTC. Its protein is CASSTQTGISYEQYF.

Written as DNA, the CDR3 is TGTGCCAGCAGTTTACGCAATCAGCCCCAGCATTTT. It specifies CASSLRNQPQHF. The rearrangement links TRBV28 to TRBJ1-5; D uncertain. From germline, CDR1 is MDHEN and CDR2 SYDVKM. The germline V and J ends were trimmed by 2 bases and 2 bases, with 1 base remaining between them. The CDR3 runs to 12 residues.